Below, 19 T cell receptor beta chains from the same sample are listed, as sequenced in a study of blood T cell repertoires in COVID-19. Sequenced by immunoSEQ multiplex PCR; TCRdb stores in-frame clones only, minus some. The data hold roughly 240,000 clones, with about 89% observed a single time. The sample consisted of peripheral blood. Every receptor here comes from a woman aged 55-70 years who had recovered from COVID-19.

The chain uses TRBV27 and TRBJ2-7; no clear D. Trimming removed 4 bases from V and 1 base from J, with 14 bases in between. Germline CDR1 reads MNHEY; CDR2 reads SMNVEV (reference sequence). This CDR3 comprises 15 residues. The CDR3, as DNA: TGTGCCAGCAGTTCCGAACCTTACAAATCCTACGAGCAGTACTTC. It specifies CASSSEPYKSYEQYF.

This sequence joins TRBV2 and TRBJ2-2; D not certain. CDR1 and CDR2 (germline): SNHLY, FYNNEI. Trimming removed 5 bases at V and 5 bases at J, with 9 bases between. The length of the CDR3 is 13 residues. CDR3 sequence (DNA): TGTGCCAGCAGTTCCTCAGTGACCGGGGAGCTGTTTTTT. Translating it yields CASSSSVTGELFF.

The rearrangement joins TRBV5-8 to TRBJ2-1; TRBD2 aligns across 8 bases. Germline V gene sequence: CDR1 SGHTS, CDR2 YDEGEE. The trim removed 4 bases at V and 1 base at J, leaving 10 bases unmatched. The CDR3 has 17 residues. In DNA form, the CDR3 reads TGTGCCAGCAGCGCGGGACTAGTACTTCGATCCTACAATGAGCAGTTCTTC. This gives the protein CASSAGLVLRSYNEQFF.

This chain joins TRBV5-6 and TRBJ1-1, with D possibly TRBD1 on 5 matching bases. This CDR3 spans 16 amino acids. With 0 bases removed from V and 4 bases from J, the gap between germline ends came to 16 bases. Germline V gene sequence: CDR1 SGHDT, CDR2 YYEEEE. This chain's CDR3 is CASSLVGAPMGTEAFF. As DNA, the CDR3 is TGTGCCAGCAGCTTGGTTGGGGCGCCTATGGGCACTGAAGCTTTCTTT.

The genes are TRBV11-2 and TRBJ1-1, with 9 bases aligning to TRBD1. V lost 0 bases, J lost 4 bases, and 6 bases stayed unmatched. CDR1 is SGHAT and CDR2 is FQNNGV in the germline V gene. The CDR3 extends over 16 amino acids. CDR3 nucleotides: TGTGCCAGCAGCTTAGATGAACAGGGGGCTACCACTGAAGCTTTCTTT. Its protein is CASSLDEQGATTEAFF.

The chain combines TRBV7-3 with TRBJ1-6; 9 bases agree with TRBD1. Looked up from germline, CDR1 is SGHTA and CDR2 is FQGTGA. The CDR3 runs 15 residues. The ends lost 1 base at V and 7 bases at J; junction bases unmatched: 2. The CDR3 DNA sequence: TGTGCCAGCAGCTTAATCGGACAGGGGAATTCACCCCTCCACTTT. Translating gives CASSLIGQGNSPLHF.

The rearrangement uses TRBV7-3 and TRBJ1-2, with D uncertain. Trimming shortened V by 4 bases and J by 4 bases, and 22 bases separated the two germline ends. CDR1 is SGHTA, CDR2 FQGTGA, per germline. The CDR3 has 17 residues. CDR3 bases: TGTGCCAGCAGCTCACGGGGTAAAAGAGGGCAGCGCTATGGCTACACCTTC. Its translation: CASSSRGKRGQRYGYTF.

The chain links TRBV6-5 to TRBJ2-5; 8 positions agree with TRBD1. The J segment lost 5 bases and the V segment lost 6 bases, leaving 5 bases of the junction unmatched. In germline, CDR1 is MNHEY, CDR2 SVGAGI. The CDR3 contains 13 residues. CDR3 loop: CASSLTGVETQYF. DNA of the CDR3: TGTGCCAGCAGCCTGACAGGGGTGGAGACCCAGTACTTC.

V usage is TRBV13 and J usage is TRBJ2-7; 9 nucleotides agree with TRBD1. Germline CDR1 and CDR2: PRHDT and FYEKMQ (reference sequence). The CDR3 contains 18 residues. Trimming took 2 bases from V and 0 from J; bases not matched to a gene: 11. CDR3 in DNA: TGTGCCAGCAGCTTACAGTCCGACAGGGGGACGAGCTCCTACGAGCAGTACTTC. It codes for CASSLQSDRGTSSYEQYF.

This rearrangement joins TRBV7-3 to TRBJ2-1; weak D call: TRBD2 (6 bases). Per germline, CDR1 SGHTA and CDR2 FQGTGA. The CDR3 sequence is 14 residues long. Trimming took off 3 bases at V and 6 bases at J, with 12 bases between the two ends. The CDR3 nucleotides are TGTGCCAGCAGCTTCCAAGGACTATCCAATGAGCAGTTCTTC. As protein: CASSFQGLSNEQFF.

CDR3 bases: TGCGCCAGCAGCTTGGACAGGCTCACAGATACGCAGTATTTT. Amino acids: CASSLDRLTDTQYF. The genes are TRBV5-1 and TRBJ2-3, with D possibly being TRBD1 (5 bases). V gave up 0 bases and J gave up 2 bases, with 7 bases separating them. The CDR3 length is 14 residues. The V gene's germline CDR1 is SGHRS and CDR2 YFSETQ.

This chain uses TRBV5-1 with TRBJ1-1; D is possibly TRBD1 (6 bases). With 2 bases removed from V and 1 base from J, the gap between germline ends came to 12 bases. The germline gives CDR1 SGHRS, CDR2 YFSETQ. The CDR3 has 15 amino acids. CDR3 region: CASSFQGSQNTEAFF. DNA of the CDR3: TGCGCCAGCAGCTTCCAGGGGTCTCAGAACACTGAAGCTTTCTTT.

The genes are TRBV28 and TRBJ1-3, with D hard to call. Trimming pared 7 bases from V and 2 bases from J, leaving 6 bases between. Germline assignment: CDR1 MDHEN and CDR2 SYDVKM. This CDR3 comprises 12 residues. The DNA for the CDR3 is TGTGCCAGCACTTCGGCTGGAAACACCATATATTTT. Its translation is CASTSAGNTIYF.

This sequence joins TRBV7-9 and TRBJ1-2; 9 nucleotides line up with TRBD1. The CDR3 runs 15 residues. Germline CDR1 and CDR2: SEHNR and FQNEAQ (reference sequence). Losses at the gene ends were 5 bases for V and 6 bases for J; bases not matched to a gene: 10. The CDR3 nucleotides are TGTGCCAGCAGCCCGCGGACAGGGGAGAGAAATGGCTACACCTTC. Its protein is CASSPRTGERNGYTF.

The chain couples TRBV5-1 to TRBJ1-2; 9 positions match TRBD1. The CDR3 consists of 14 residues. Germline loops: CDR1 SGHRS, CDR2 YFSETQ. V lost 5 bases to trimming and J lost 5 bases; unmatched junction nucleotides: 7. CDR3 nucleotide sequence: TGCGCCAGCAGGATACAGGGGGCCCAATATGGCTACACCTTC. Protein sequence: CASRIQGAQYGYTF.

The chain couples TRBV29-1 to TRBJ2-2, with D possibly matching TRBD1 (5 bases). The CDR3 has 12 amino acids. The germline CDR1 and CDR2 sequences are SQVTM and ANQGSEA. V was cut by 7 bases and J by 7 bases, with 13 bases left in between. The CDR3 DNA follows: TGCAGCGCGGCAGGGAATAACGGGGAGCTGTTTTTT. Protein product: CSAAGNNGELFF.

The chain combines TRBV7-8 with TRBJ1-2; D unresolved. The V gene's germline CDR1 is SGHVS and CDR2 FQNEAQ. Trimming removed 0 bases at V and 4 bases at J, with 12 bases between. This CDR3 contains 15 residues. The CDR3 spells CASSLALEFSYGYTF. CDR3 sequence (DNA): TGTGCCAGCAGCTTAGCGCTCGAATTTAGCTATGGCTACACCTTC.

The J gene is TRBJ2-7, the V gene TRBV2; 9 nucleotides match TRBD1. The CDR3 consists of 13 residues. V was pared by 7 bases and J by 3 bases, with 4 bases of the junction left unmatched. Germline V CDR1 and CDR2: SNHLY, FYNNEI. In DNA, the CDR3 is TGTGCCAGCACGGACAGGGGATTCTACGAGCAGTACTTC. Residues: CASTDRGFYEQYF.

CDR3 nucleotides: TGTGCCACCAGCAGAGGGGACAGTCGGGCTGAAGCTTTCTTT. Encoded protein: CATSRGDSRAEAFF. The rearrangement links TRBV15 to TRBJ1-1; 7 bases map to TRBD1. Germline loops: CDR1 LNHNV, CDR2 YYDKDF (reference sequence). This CDR3 comprises 14 residues. Trimming took 1 base from V and 6 from J; bases not matched to a gene: 5.